One sample yielded the 26 T cell receptor beta chains listed below, sequenced in a study of cytomegalovirus exposure and HLA in healthy donors. In the PCR, 60 Vbeta and 13 Jbeta primers were used. The repertoire was sequenced with immunoSEQ multiplex PCR; TCRdb's copy has only in-frame clones and lacks some. The table lists about 160,000 clones, about 65% of them singletons. Material: PBMCs. The receptors stem from a woman aged 18-30 years in good health and CMV-seropositive.

About this clone: Germline and junction disagree at one end, which may indicate a read error. The chain employs TRBV19 and TRBJ2-1, with TRBD2 matching 14 bases. Germline V gene lookup returns CDR1 LNHDA and CDR2 SQIVND (reference sequence). This CDR3 has 17 residues. CDR3 residues: CASSRRTGGLAGEGGVF. For the CDR3, the DNA is TGTGCCAGTAGTCGCAGGACAGGGGGACTAGCGGGAGAGGGAGGTGTCTTC.

The J gene is TRBJ2-5, the V gene TRBV18; TRBD2 matches 10 bases. The V gene's germline CDR1 is KGHSH and CDR2 LQKENI. The CDR3 is 16 residues long. The J segment lost 2 bases and the V segment lost 6 bases, leaving 9 bases of the junction unmatched. CDR3 amino acids: CASSPVAGGLQETQYF. Written as DNA, the CDR3 is TGTGCCAGCTCCCCCGTAGCGGGGGGCCTACAAGAGACCCAGTACTTC. The full variable domain, completed using reference TRBV18 and TRBJ2-5, is NAGVMQNPRHLVRRRGQEARLRCSPMKGHSHVYWYRQLPEEGLKFMVYLQKENIIDESGMPKERFSAEFPKEGPSILRIQQVVRGDSAAYFCASSPVAGGLQETQYFGPGTRLLVL.

The chain employs TRBV7-9 and TRBJ1-2; 12 nucleotides align to TRBD1. The CDR3 has 15 amino acids. With V trimmed by 7 bases and J by 8 bases, 11 bases remained unmatched. Germline V gives CDR1 SEHNR, CDR2 FQNEAQ (reference sequence). The CDR3 DNA reads TGTGCCAGCATCCCGGGACAGGGGGCGTTCGGAGGCTACACCTTC. Its translation: CASIPGQGAFGGYTF.

V and J are TRBV6-5 and TRBJ1-2; D gene uncertain. V was cut by 0 bases and J by 3 bases, with 8 bases left in between. The germline V gene has CDR1 MNHEY and CDR2 SVGAGI. The CDR3 length is 14 residues. The CDR3 sequence is CASSYSKTDYGYTF. Here the CDR3 DNA reads TGTGCCAGCAGTTACTCGAAAACGGACTATGGCTACACCTTC.

There are a few counts of this clone. V and J are TRBV7-9 and TRBJ1-5; tentative D call: TRBD1 (6 bases). Deletions cut 5 bases from V and 0 bases from J, with 14 bases between. Germline loops: CDR1 SEHNR, CDR2 FQNEAQ (reference sequence). The CDR3 is 16 residues long. The CDR3 DNA is TGTGCCAGCAGCAGAACACAGGGTTATAGCAATCAGCCCCAGCATTTT. Translated: CASSRTQGYSNQPQHF.

The V call is TRBV30, the J call TRBJ1-2; TRBD1 aligns across 7 bases. The V segment lost 3 bases and the J segment 6 bases; nucleotides outside the gene matches: 7. CDR1 is GTSNPN and CDR2 is SVGIG in the germline V gene (reference sequence). This CDR3 is built from 13 residues. CDR3 loop: CAWRNRGTDGYTF. The CDR3 DNA reads TGTGCCTGGAGAAACAGGGGTACTGATGGCTACACCTTC.

The chain carries TRBV27 and TRBJ2-7, with 7 positions matching TRBD2. The V segment lost 3 bases and the J segment 2 bases; nucleotides outside the gene matches: 10. Germline values: CDR1 MNHEY, CDR2 SMNVEV (reference sequence). This CDR3 spans 16 amino acids. CDR3 sequence reads: CASSFRGGLGAYEQYF. The CDR3 DNA follows: TGTGCCAGCAGTTTTAGGGGAGGGTTGGGGGCCTACGAGCAGTACTTC.

This chain uses TRBV21-1 with TRBJ2-7; the table's D call TRBD2 went unverified against the DNA. TRBV21-1 constitutes a pseudogene. There are 17 residues in the CDR3. In nucleotides, the CDR3 is TGTGCCAGCAGCAAAGTCCTAGGCCGGGGGGTGAAATACGAGCAGTACTTC. This gives the protein CASSKVLGRGVKYEQYF.

This rearrangement joins TRBV5-1 to TRBJ1-3; D is unresolved. There are 13 residues in the CDR3. Looked up from germline, CDR1 is SGHRS and CDR2 is YFSETQ. Trimming removed 5 bases from V and 0 bases from J, with 6 bases in between. The CDR3 reads CASRGSSGNTIYF. CDR3 nucleotide sequence: TGCGCCAGCAGGGGCAGCTCTGGAAACACCATATATTTT.

This clone was seen a handful of times. The chain uses TRBV2 and TRBJ2-6; the match to TRBD2 covers 7 bases. There are 15 residues in the CDR3. Germline loops: CDR1 SNHLY, CDR2 FYNNEI. The junction had 7 bases not matched to a gene; V was cut back by 7 bases and J by 4 bases. The CDR3 protein is CASNGEGTGANVLTF. In nucleotides, the CDR3 is TGTGCCAGCAACGGGGAGGGAACCGGGGCCAACGTCCTGACTTTC.

V and J are TRBV19 and TRBJ1-4; D is perhaps TRBD1 (5 bases). Germline lookup yields CDR1 LNHDA and CDR2 SQIVND (reference sequence). The CDR3 contains 14 residues. V was trimmed by 5 bases and J by 6 bases, leaving 13 bases between them. CDR3 amino acids: CASSSGGWDEKLFF. The CDR3, as DNA: TGTGCCAGTAGTTCCGGGGGTTGGGATGAAAAACTGTTTTTT.

This clone was seen a single time. The chain has TRBV6-6 and TRBJ2-1; tentative D call: TRBD2 (5 bases). Trimming took off 7 bases at V and 0 bases at J, with 13 bases between the two ends. The length of the CDR3 is 15 residues. Germline V gene lookup returns CDR1 MNHNY and CDR2 SVGAGI (reference sequence). CDR3 loop: CASTTGRASYNEQFF. The CDR3 DNA follows: TGTGCCAGCACCACGGGAAGGGCCTCCTACAATGAGCAGTTCTTC.

Written as DNA, the CDR3 is TGTGCCAGCAGTCCTACAGGGTTCGAGCAGTACTTC. Translated: CASSPTGFEQYF. The chain is built from TRBV6-6 and TRBJ2-7; D might be TRBD1 (6 bases). Germline values: CDR1 MNHNY, CDR2 SVGAGI (reference sequence). This CDR3 is 12 amino acids long. V shed 5 bases and J shed 6 bases, with 11 bases lying between them.

The genes are TRBV19 and TRBJ1-2; possible D gene TRBD1, 5 bases. Trimming left V 9 bases short and J 6 bases short, with 17 bases between. The CDR3 sequence is 13 residues long. CDR1 and CDR2 from the germline V gene are LNHDA and SQIVND (reference sequence). The CDR3 coding sequence is TGTGCCAGCAGATACCTCATCAGGGATGGCTACACCTTC. It specifies CASRYLIRDGYTF. The full variable domain, with the rest looked up from reference TRBV19 and TRBJ1-2, is DGGITQSPKYLFRKEGQNVTLSCEQNLNHDAMYWYRQDPGQGLRLIYYSQIVNDFQKGDIAEGYSVSREKKESFPLTVTSAQKNPTAFYLCASRYLIRDGYTFGSGTRLTVV.

The chain carries TRBV4-1 and TRBJ2-7, with 7 bases aligning to TRBD2. V lost 1 base to trimming and J lost 4 bases; unmatched junction nucleotides: 1. This CDR3 comprises 13 residues. Germline CDR1 and CDR2: MGHRA and YSYEKL. CDR3 in amino acids: CASSQGLAYEQYF. As DNA, the CDR3 is TGCGCCAGCAGCCAAGGACTAGCTTACGAGCAGTACTTC.

V is TRBV10-2 and J is TRBJ2-7; 7 bases match TRBD1. This CDR3 is built from 17 residues. Germline lookup yields CDR1 WSHSY and CDR2 SAAADI. Trimming at V came to 8 bases and at J to 3 bases, leaving 19 bases not matched to a gene. The CDR3 reads CASCNPGTDASGYEQYF. CDR3 bases: TGCGCCAGCTGTAACCCGGGGACAGACGCTTCAGGCTACGAGCAGTACTTC.

The chain couples TRBV7-9 to TRBJ2-3; 9 positions agree with TRBD2. CDR1 SEHNR and CDR2 FQNEAQ come from the germline V gene (reference sequence). Losses at the gene ends were 1 base for V and 3 bases for J; bases not matched to a gene: 8. The CDR3 spans 17 residues. The CDR3 coding sequence is TGTGCCAGCAGCTTAGAGGGAGCGGGAGGCTGGACAGATACGCAGTATTTT. Protein sequence: CASSLEGAGGWTDTQYF.

The chain uses TRBV2 and TRBJ2-1, with 11 bases lining up with TRBD2. The CDR3 loop spans 17 amino acids. The V segment lost 3 bases and the J segment 4 bases; nucleotides outside the gene matches: 8. Germline V gene lookup returns CDR1 SNHLY and CDR2 FYNNEI. CDR3 region: CASSDSRTSGSYNEQFF. The CDR3 DNA reads as TGTGCCAGCAGTGATTCCCGAACTAGCGGGAGTTACAATGAGCAGTTCTTC.

V gene TRBV23-1 combines with J gene TRBJ2-7; 8 nucleotides match TRBD1. TRBV23-1 is marked as an open reading frame, function uncertain. Trimming took 6 bases from V and 6 from J; bases not matched to a gene: 7. The CDR3 has 13 residues. The CDR3 here is CASRFDRGGEQYF. CDR3 DNA: TGCGCCAGCAGATTCGACAGGGGTGGCGAGCAGTACTTC.

The chain recombines TRBV6-5 with TRBJ1-2, with D tentatively TRBD1 (6 bases). This CDR3 is 14 amino acids long. Trimming took off 1 base at V and 4 bases at J, with 10 bases between the two ends. CDR1 is MNHEY, CDR2 SVGAGI, per germline. The DNA of the CDR3 is TGTGCCAGCAGTTACTTCGGACAGCCCTATGGCTACACCTTC. This codes for CASSYFGQPYGYTF.

The rearrangement links TRBV18 to TRBJ1-1; D uncertain. This CDR3 region has 14 residues. Trimming shortened V by 0 bases and J by 11 bases, and 16 bases separated the two germline ends. CDR1 is KGHSH, CDR2 LQKENI, per germline. The CDR3 DNA follows: TGTGCCAGCTCACCACCCCCCGAGCGTCAGCGGGCTTTCTTT. This sequence encodes CASSPPPERQRAFF.

The genes are TRBV19 and TRBJ2-5; TRBD1 matches at 8 bases. Losses at the gene ends were 5 bases for V and 2 bases for J; bases not matched to a gene: 1. The CDR3 length is 13 residues. Germline V gene sequence: CDR1 LNHDA, CDR2 SQIVND (reference sequence). CDR3 sequence: CASSGTGQETQYF. The CDR3 DNA sequence: TGTGCCAGTAGTGGGACAGGACAAGAGACCCAGTACTTC. Filled out from reference TRBV19 and TRBJ2-5, the complete variable domain reads DGGITQSPKYLFRKEGQNVTLSCEQNLNHDAMYWYRQDPGQGLRLIYYSQIVNDFQKGDIAEGYSVSREKKESFPLTVTSAQKNPTAFYLCASSGTGQETQYFGPGTRLLVL.

This clone was recorded a few times. The J gene is TRBJ1-2, the V gene TRBV2; TRBD1 agrees at 9 bases. Germline CDR1 SNHLY, CDR2 FYNNEI. V shed 4 bases, J shed 5 bases, and the junction held 5 bases outside the gene matches. The CDR3 has 14 residues. CDR3 sequence (DNA): TGTGCCAGCAGTGCGGGACAGGGCCCTTATGGCTACACCTTC. Protein product: CASSAGQGPYGYTF.

The chain joins TRBV28 to TRBJ1-6; D may be TRBD1 (5 bases). Trimming took off 6 bases at V and 7 bases at J, with 19 bases between the two ends. Germline-derived CDR1 and CDR2 are MDHEN and SYDVKM. The CDR3 loop spans 16 amino acids. The chain's CDR3 is CASSRPRGTANSPLHF. The DNA for the CDR3 is TGTGCCAGCAGCCGCCCCCGGGGGACGGCAAATTCACCCCTCCACTTT. Full variable domain (remainder filled in from reference TRBV28 and TRBJ1-6): DVKVTQSSRYLVKRTGEKVFLECVQDMDHENMFWYRQDPGLGLRLIYFSYDVKMKEKGDIPEGYSVSREKKERFSLILESASTNQTSMYLCASSRPRGTANSPLHFGNGTRLTVT.

The chain joins TRBV30 to TRBJ1-5, with D possibly TRBD1 on 6 matching bases. V lost 2 bases and J lost 4, with 12 bases in between. The CDR3 spans 14 residues. Per germline, CDR1 GTSNPN and CDR2 SVGIG (reference sequence). CDR3 sequence: CAWSQQQGNQPQHF. CDR3 in DNA: TGTGCCTGGAGTCAACAACAGGGTAATCAGCCCCAGCATTTT.

The gene calls are TRBV5-1 and TRBJ2-7; tentative D call: TRBD1 (6 bases). The ends were cut back, 4 bases at V and 5 bases at J, with 10 bases in the middle. The CDR3 has 12 residues. Germline V CDR1 and CDR2: SGHRS, YFSETQ. DNA of the CDR3: TGCGCCAGCAGCCCTACAGGGCACGAGCAGTACTTC. As protein: CASSPTGHEQYF.